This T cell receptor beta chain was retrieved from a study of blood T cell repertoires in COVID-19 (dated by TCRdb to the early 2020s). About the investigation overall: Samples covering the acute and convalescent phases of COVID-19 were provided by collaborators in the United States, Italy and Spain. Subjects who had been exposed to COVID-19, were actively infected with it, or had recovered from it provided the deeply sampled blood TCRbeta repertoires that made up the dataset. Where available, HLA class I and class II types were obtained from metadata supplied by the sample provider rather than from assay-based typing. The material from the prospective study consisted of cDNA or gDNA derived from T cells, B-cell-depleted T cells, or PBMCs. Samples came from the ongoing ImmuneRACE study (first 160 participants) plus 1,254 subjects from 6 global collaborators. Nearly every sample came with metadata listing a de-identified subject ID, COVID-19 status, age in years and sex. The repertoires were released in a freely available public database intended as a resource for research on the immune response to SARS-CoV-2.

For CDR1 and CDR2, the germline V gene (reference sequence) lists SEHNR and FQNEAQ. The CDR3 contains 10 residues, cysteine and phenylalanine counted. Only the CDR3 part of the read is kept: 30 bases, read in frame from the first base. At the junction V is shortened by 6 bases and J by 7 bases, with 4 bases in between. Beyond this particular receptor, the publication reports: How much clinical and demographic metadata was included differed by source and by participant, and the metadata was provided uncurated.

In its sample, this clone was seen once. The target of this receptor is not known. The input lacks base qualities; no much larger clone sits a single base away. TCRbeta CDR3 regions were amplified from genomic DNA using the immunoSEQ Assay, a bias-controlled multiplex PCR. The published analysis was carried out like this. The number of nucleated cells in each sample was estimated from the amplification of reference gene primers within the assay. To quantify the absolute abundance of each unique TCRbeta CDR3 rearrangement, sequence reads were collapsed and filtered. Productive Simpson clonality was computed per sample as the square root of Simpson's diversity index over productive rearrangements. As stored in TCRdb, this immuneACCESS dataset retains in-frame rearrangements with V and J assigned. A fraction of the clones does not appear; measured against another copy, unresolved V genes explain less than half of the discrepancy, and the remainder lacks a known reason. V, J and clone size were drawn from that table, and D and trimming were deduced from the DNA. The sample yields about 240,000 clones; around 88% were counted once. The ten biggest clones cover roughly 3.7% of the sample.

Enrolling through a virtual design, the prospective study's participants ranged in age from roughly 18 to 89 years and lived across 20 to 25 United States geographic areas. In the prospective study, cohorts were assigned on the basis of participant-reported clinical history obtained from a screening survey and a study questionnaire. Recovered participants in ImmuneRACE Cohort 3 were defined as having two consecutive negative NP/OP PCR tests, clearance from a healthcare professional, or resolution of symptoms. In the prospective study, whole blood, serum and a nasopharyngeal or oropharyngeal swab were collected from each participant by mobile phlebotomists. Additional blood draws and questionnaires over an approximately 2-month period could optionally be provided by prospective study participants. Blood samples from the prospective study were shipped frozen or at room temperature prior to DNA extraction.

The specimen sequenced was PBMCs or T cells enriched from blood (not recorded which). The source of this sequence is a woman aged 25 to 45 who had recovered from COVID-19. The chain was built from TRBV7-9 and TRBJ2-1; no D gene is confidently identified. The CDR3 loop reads CASSPNEQFF. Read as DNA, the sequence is TGTGCCAGCAGTCCTAATGAGCAGTTCTTC.